This T cell receptor beta chain came from a study of immune evolution from preneoplasia to lung adenocarcinoma. The table lists this clone with a count of one. Its cognate antigen is unknown. Study-wide results and caveats: Top clone frequencies peaked in normal lung, apparently declining through invasive adenocarcinoma.

Produced via immunoSEQ multiplex PCR; TCRdb's table is partial and in-frame only. Found here are 7,000 or so clones, roughly 79% of them singletons; the top ten hold about 18%. Germline CDR1 MDHEN, CDR2 SYDVKM. With V trimmed by 5 bases and J by 7 bases, 11 bases remained unmatched. The CDR3 sequence is 15 residues long. This chain uses TRBV28 with TRBJ1-5; 7 bases match TRBD1. The source of this sequence is a person between 70 and 80 years old with lung adenocarcinoma. Material: FFPE adjacent normal lung tissue. The DNA for the CDR3 is TGTGCCAGCAGTGGTCCCAACAGGGGTGCCCAGCCCCAGCATTTT. It codes for CASSGPNRGAQPQHF. The full variable domain, in which reference TRBV28 and TRBJ1-5 provide the parts outside the CDR3, is DVKVTQSSRYLVKRTGEKVFLECVQDMDHENMFWYRQDPGLGLRLIYFSYDVKMKEKGDIPEGYSVSREKKERFSLILESASTNQTSMYLCASSGPNRGAQPQHFGDGTRLSIL.